These T cell receptor beta chains were read from a single sample in a study of blood T cells in healthy people across ages. TCRdb processed the 5' RACE reads anew with MiXCR; each CDR3 protein has one entry. Here the sample spans around 1,500,000 distinct CDR3 sequences, under 30% being singletons. Source material: blood. The receptors were sampled from a woman in her twenties or thirties in good health. Both conserved end residues are part of each CDR3. Each record gives: D gene, J gene, V gene, clone size, CDR3 DNA, CDR3 protein. D genes are given only for firm matches. Only some rows state a clone size, as once, few, many or a class for expanded clones.

D gene: NA
J gene: TRBJ2-3
V gene: TRBV21-1
clone size: NA
CDR3 DNA: TGTGCCCCGGATTCACACGGCACAGATACGCAGTATTTT
CDR3 protein: CAPDSHGTDTQYF

D gene: TRBD1
J gene: TRBJ2-1
V gene: TRBV6-5
clone size: NA
CDR3 DNA: TGTGCCAGCAGTCAGAGACGGGACAGGGGAAACTATGAGCAGTTCTTC
CDR3 protein: CASSQRRDRGNYEQFF

D gene: TRBD2
J gene: TRBJ2-7
V gene: TRBV5-1
clone size: few
CDR3 DNA: TGCGCCAGCAGCTGGACTAGCGGGGGGTTCGAGCAGTACTTC
CDR3 protein: CASSWTSGGFEQYF

D gene: TRBD2
J gene: TRBJ2-7
V gene: TRBV4-3
clone size: NA
CDR3 DNA: TGCGCCAGCAGGTTCGAGCGGGGGCCCACTGACGAGCAGTACTTC
CDR3 protein: CASRFERGPTDEQYF

D gene: NA
J gene: TRBJ1-4
V gene: TRBV10-3
clone size: NA
CDR3 DNA: TGTGCCATCACCGACAGTGGTGAAAAACTGTTTTTT
CDR3 protein: CAITDSGEKLFF

D gene: TRBD1
J gene: TRBJ1-2
V gene: TRBV5-5
clone size: NA
CDR3 DNA: TGTGCCAGCAGCCGCCCGGGACAGGGGAATGATGGCTACACCTTC
CDR3 protein: CASSRPGQGNDGYTF

D gene: NA
J gene: TRBJ2-7
V gene: TRBV27
clone size: many
CDR3 DNA: TGTGCCAGCAGTTTATATCTGGGGCCCTACGAGCAGTACTTC
CDR3 protein: CASSLYLGPYEQYF

D gene: NA
J gene: TRBJ2-4
V gene: TRBV30
clone size: NA
CDR3 DNA: TGTGCCTGGAGTGGTCCACCCACGGGGGCCAAAAACATTCAGTACTTC
CDR3 protein: CAWSGPPTGAKNIQYF

D gene: TRBD2
J gene: TRBJ2-1
V gene: TRBV20-1
clone size: NA
CDR3 DNA: TGCAGTGTATCCGGGAGGGCCGAGTATGCAACCGATGAGCAGTTCTTC
CDR3 protein: CSVSGRAEYATDEQFF

D gene: NA
J gene: TRBJ1-2
V gene: TRBV12-3/TRBV12-4
clone size: NA
CDR3 DNA: TGTGCCAGCAGTTTATATAAGGGACTGACCTATGGCTACACCTTC
CDR3 protein: CASSLYKGLTYGYTF

D gene: TRBD2
J gene: TRBJ2-1
V gene: TRBV10-2
clone size: NA
CDR3 DNA: TGCGCCAGCATTCTAGCGGCAAGCAATGAGCAGTTCTTC
CDR3 protein: CASILAASNEQFF

D gene: NA
J gene: TRBJ2-7
V gene: TRBV5-1
clone size: NA
CDR3 DNA: TGCGCCAGCAGCTTGCTAGACGACAAGCAGTACTTC
CDR3 protein: CASSLLDDKQYF

D gene: NA
J gene: TRBJ1-6
V gene: TRBV7-2
clone size: NA
CDR3 DNA: TGTGCCAGCACCGGCGGGGCCGGGGTAATCGGGCGTTCACCCCTCCACTTT
CDR3 protein: CASTGGAGVIGRSPLHF

D gene: NA
J gene: TRBJ2-7
V gene: TRBV5-6
clone size: NA
CDR3 DNA: TGTGCCAGCAGCCGATACGGACCTAGCTACTACGAGCAGTACTTC
CDR3 protein: CASSRYGPSYYEQYF

D gene: NA
J gene: TRBJ2-1
V gene: TRBV20-1
clone size: NA
CDR3 DNA: TGCAGTGCTACAACCGGGACCCCCGGGGAGCAGTTCTTC
CDR3 protein: CSATTGTPGEQFF

D gene: TRBD1
J gene: TRBJ1-2
V gene: TRBV5-1
clone size: few
CDR3 DNA: TGCGCCAGCAGCTTAGGGATAACAGGGGACTATGGCTACACCTTC
CDR3 protein: CASSLGITGDYGYTF

D gene: NA
J gene: TRBJ1-2
V gene: TRBV20-1
clone size: many
CDR3 DNA: TGCAGTGCTAGAGGAGGCCCTAGGGGCAACGGCTACACCTTC
CDR3 protein: CSARGGPRGNGYTF

D gene: NA
J gene: TRBJ2-3
V gene: TRBV7-9
clone size: NA
CDR3 DNA: TGTGCCAGCAGCTTAGCGTCCGGGGGCGCTTTTAATACGCAGTATTTT
CDR3 protein: CASSLASGGAFNTQYF

D gene: NA
J gene: TRBJ1-2
V gene: TRBV12-3/TRBV12-4
clone size: NA
CDR3 DNA: TGTGCCAGCAGTTCGGGAACCGGGAGCCTCTATGGCTACACCTTC
CDR3 protein: CASSSGTGSLYGYTF

D gene: NA
J gene: TRBJ2-7
V gene: TRBV7-8
clone size: few
CDR3 DNA: TGTGCCAGCAGCAGGGGACGGAACTACGAGCAGTACTTC
CDR3 protein: CASSRGRNYEQYF

D gene: NA
J gene: TRBJ1-4
V gene: TRBV29-1
clone size: many
CDR3 DNA: TGCAGCGTTGGGCACCTGTCAAGGGGTAATGAAAAACTGTTTTTT
CDR3 protein: CSVGHLSRGNEKLFF

D gene: TRBD2
J gene: TRBJ2-5
V gene: TRBV20-1
clone size: NA
CDR3 DNA: TGCAGTGCTAGAGATATTGGTACTAGCGGGGGACGGGAGACCCAGTACTTC
CDR3 protein: CSARDIGTSGGRETQYF

D gene: NA
J gene: TRBJ1-5
V gene: TRBV18
clone size: NA
CDR3 DNA: TGTGCCAGCTCACCATGGACAGTAACTAATCAGCCCCAGCATTTT
CDR3 protein: CASSPWTVTNQPQHF